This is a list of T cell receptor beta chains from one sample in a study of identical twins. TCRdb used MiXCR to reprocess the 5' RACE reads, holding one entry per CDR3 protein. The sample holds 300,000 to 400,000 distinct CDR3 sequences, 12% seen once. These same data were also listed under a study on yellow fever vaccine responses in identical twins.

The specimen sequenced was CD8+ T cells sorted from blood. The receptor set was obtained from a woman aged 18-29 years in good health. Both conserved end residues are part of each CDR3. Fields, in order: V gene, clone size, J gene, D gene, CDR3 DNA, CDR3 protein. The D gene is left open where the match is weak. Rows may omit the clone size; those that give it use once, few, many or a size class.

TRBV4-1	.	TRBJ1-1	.	TGCGCCAGCAGCCAAGATCAGATACCGGGGGGTGAAGCTTTCTTT	CASSQDQIPGGEAFF
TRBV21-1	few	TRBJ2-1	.	TGTGCCAGCAGCAAGGACTGTTGTCGGGGGAGTTCCTACAATGAGCAGTTCTTC	CASSKDCCRGSSYNEQFF
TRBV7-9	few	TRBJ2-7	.	TGTGCCAGCAGCTCAAAGTTCTACGAGCAGTACTTC	CASSSKFYEQYF
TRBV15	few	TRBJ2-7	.	TGTGCCACCAGCAGTGTGACAGCGGAGCAGTACTTC	CATSSVTAEQYF
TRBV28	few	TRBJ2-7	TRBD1	TGTGCCAGCAGTTCCATACTAATCGAGACAGGGTTGGGCGAGCAGTACTTC	CASSSILIETGLGEQYF
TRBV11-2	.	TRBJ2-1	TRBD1	TGTGCCAGCAGCCCATTCGGGACAGAGAAGTACAATGAGCAGTTCTTC	CASSPFGTEKYNEQFF
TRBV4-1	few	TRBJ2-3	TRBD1	TGCGCCAGCAGCCCCACTCGGGACAGGGAGGGGCAGTATTTT	CASSPTRDREGQYF
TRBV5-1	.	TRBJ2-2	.	TGCGCCAGCAGCTTGGCCTGGGAGCCGGGCGGGGAGCTGTTTTTT	CASSLAWEPGGELFF
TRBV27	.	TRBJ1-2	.	TGTGCCAGCAGTGGCCTGAGCGGGGTGGGGACCTATGGCTACACCTTC	CASSGLSGVGTYGYTF
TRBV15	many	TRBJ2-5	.	TGTGCCACCAGCAGAGATCTGGGAGAAGAGACCCAGTACTTC	CATSRDLGEETQYF
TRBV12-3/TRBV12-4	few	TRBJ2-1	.	TGTGCCAGCAGTGACGGACTTGATTCCTACAATGAGCAGTTCTTC	CASSDGLDSYNEQFF
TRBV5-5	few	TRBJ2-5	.	TGTGCCAGCAGCTTAACGGGAGAGGGGCGGGAGACCCAGTACTTC	CASSLTGEGRETQYF